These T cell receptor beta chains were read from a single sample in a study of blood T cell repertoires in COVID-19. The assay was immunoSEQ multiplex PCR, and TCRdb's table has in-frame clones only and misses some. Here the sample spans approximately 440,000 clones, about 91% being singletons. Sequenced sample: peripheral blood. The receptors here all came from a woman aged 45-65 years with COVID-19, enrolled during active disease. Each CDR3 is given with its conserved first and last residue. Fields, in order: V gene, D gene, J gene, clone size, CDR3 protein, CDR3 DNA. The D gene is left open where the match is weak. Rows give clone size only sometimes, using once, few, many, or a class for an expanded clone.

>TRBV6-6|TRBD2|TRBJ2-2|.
CASSYEAGGPGELFF
TGTGCCAGCAGTTACGAGGCGGGGGGGCCCGGGGAGCTGTTTTTT
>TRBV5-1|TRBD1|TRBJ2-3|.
CASSQRTGGLDTQYF
TGCGCCAGCAGCCAACGGACAGGGGGCTTAGATACGCAGTATTTT
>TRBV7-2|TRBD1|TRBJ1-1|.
CASSWGTGRMNTEAFF
TGTGCCAGCAGCTGGGGGACAGGGCGCATGAACACTGAAGCTTTCTTT
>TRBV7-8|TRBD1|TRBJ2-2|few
CAIPGQGTGELFF
TGTGCCATACCGGGACAGGGGACCGGGGAGCTGTTTTTT
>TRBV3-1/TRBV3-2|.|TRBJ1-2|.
CASSQAGFDGYTF
TGTGCCAGCAGCCAGGCAGGGTTCGATGGCTACACCTTC
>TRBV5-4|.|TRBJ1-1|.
CASSTQDSTMNTEAFF
TGTGCCAGCAGCACTCAGGACAGTACCATGAACACTGAAGCTTTCTTT
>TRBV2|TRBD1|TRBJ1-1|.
CASSERTGSKAEAFF
TGTGCCAGCAGTGAGAGGACAGGGTCTAAGGCTGAAGCTTTCTTT
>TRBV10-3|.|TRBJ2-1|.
CAIRQGGINEQFF
TGTGCCATCAGGCAGGGAGGAATCAATGAGCAGTTCTTC
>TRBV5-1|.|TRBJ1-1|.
CASSWDLTGNTEAFF
TGCGCCAGCAGCTGGGATTTGACAGGGAACACTGAAGCTTTCTTT
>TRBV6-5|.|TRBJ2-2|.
CASSWGGSNTGELFF
TGTGCCAGCAGTTGGGGGGGCTCGAACACCGGGGAGCTGTTTTTT
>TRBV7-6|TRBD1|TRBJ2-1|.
CASSLGQGDSYNEQFF
TGTGCCAGCAGCCTGGGACAGGGGGACTCCTACAATGAGCAGTTCTTC